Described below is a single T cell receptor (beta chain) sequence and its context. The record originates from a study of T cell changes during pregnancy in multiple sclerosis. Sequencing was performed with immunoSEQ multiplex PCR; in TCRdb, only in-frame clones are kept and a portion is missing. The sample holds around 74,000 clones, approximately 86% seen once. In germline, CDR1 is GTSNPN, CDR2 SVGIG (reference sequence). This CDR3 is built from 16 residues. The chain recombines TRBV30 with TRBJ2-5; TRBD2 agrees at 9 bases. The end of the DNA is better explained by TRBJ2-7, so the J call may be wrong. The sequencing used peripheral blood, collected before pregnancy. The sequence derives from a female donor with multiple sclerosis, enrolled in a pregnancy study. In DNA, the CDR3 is TGTGCCTGGAGGCCACAAAGCGGGAGGAGTAGCTACGAGCAGTACTTC. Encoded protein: CAWRPQSGRSSYEQYF.